This TCR beta chain was found in a study of human CD8 memory T cell subsets. A UMI-labeled 5' RACE approach was the method that produced the TCR beta libraries. TCRdb re-called the 5' RACE reads and catalogs CDR3 proteins one per entry, DNA excluded. The listing records roughly 11,000 distinct CDR3 sequences. This CDR3 has 16 amino acids. CDR1 and CDR2 from the germline V gene are SNHLY and FYNNEI. This receptor was identified in a human donor in good health. The chain links TRBV2 to TRBJ2-1; TCRdb's D gene call, TRBD2, goes unchecked for lack of DNA. What was sequenced was CD8+ T cells from PBMCs. CDR3 sequence: CASSRSIALPYNEQFF.